These 9 T cell receptor beta chains were sequenced from one sample in a study of regulatory T cells in long-lasting Graves disease. The time point here: persistent/refractory GD, antithyroid drugs over 5 years with positive TRAb. Following extraction of RNA from PBMCs, that RNA was used to make the TCR library. Investigators prepared the TCR beta libraries by applying iRepertoire HTBI primers and Arm-PCR of CDR3 regions. TCRdb reprocessed the multiplex PCR reads via MiXCR and lists one record per CDR3 protein. The table records a few hundred thousand distinct CDR3 sequences, 20% to 25% of them present only once. The sample here was peripheral blood mononuclear cells (PBMCs), taken when the disease was refractory, from a patient treated with antithyroid drugs. The receptors derive from a female donor with Graves disease.

This clonotype was recorded many times. The chain joins TRBV6-2 or TRBV6-3 to TRBJ2-5; D call uncertain. V was clipped by 3 bases and J by 2 bases, with 19 bases between them. CDR3 length equals 17 residues. Germline CDR1 reads MNHEY; CDR2 reads SVGEGT. This chain's CDR3 is CASSYRADVPQQETQYF. The CDR3 region has the DNA TGTGCCAGCAGTTATCGGGCAGACGTACCACAACAAGAGACCCAGTACTTC.

V is TRBV7-9 and J is TRBJ2-2; 9 bases are shared with TRBD2. Germline V CDR1 and CDR2: SEHNR, FQNEAQ (reference sequence). CDR3 length: 16 residues. Losses at the gene ends were 10 bases for V and 5 bases for J; bases not matched to a gene: 14. The CDR3 DNA reads TGTGCCAACGAGGGTGATCTAGCGGGAAAGACCGGGGAGCTGTTTTTT. It translates to CANEGDLAGKTGELFF.

This clonotype was recorded many times. V is TRBV15 and J is TRBJ2-4; 8 bases align to TRBD2. V shed 6 bases and J 1 base; nucleotides not matched to a gene: 14. Germline V gives CDR1 LNHNV, CDR2 YYDKDF (reference sequence). This CDR3 is built from 18 residues. Here the CDR3 reads CATSPGTRVVRAKNIQYF. The CDR3 nucleotides are TGTGCCACCAGTCCCGGGACTAGGGTTGTAAGGGCCAAAAACATTCAGTACTTC. The complete variable domain, with remaining parts taken from reference TRBV15 and TRBJ2-4, reads DAMVIQNPRYQVTQFGKPVTLSCSQTLNHNVMYWYQQKSSQAPKLLFHYYDKDFNNEADTPDNFQSRRPNTSFCFLDIRSPGLGDTAMYLCATSPGTRVVRAKNIQYFGAGTRLSVL.

The rearrangement links TRBV27 to TRBJ2-7; 8 bases line up with TRBD2. This CDR3 has 13 residues. Germline trimming cut 5 bases from V and 7 bases from J; bases unmatched to any gene: 7. From germline, CDR1 is MNHEY and CDR2 SMNVEV (reference sequence). The CDR3 sequence is CASSPGGAGEQYF. CDR3 coding DNA: TGTGCCAGCAGTCCCGGGGGGGCGGGGGAGCAGTACTTC.

This clonotype was observed a few times. J is TRBJ1-1 and V is TRBV29-1, with 8 nucleotides matching TRBD1. CDR1 SQVTM and CDR2 ANQGSEA come from the germline V gene. This CDR3 has 15 residues. The V gene end was trimmed by 3 bases and the J gene end by 1 base; junction bases not matched to a gene: 7. CDR3 sequence: CSVDTQGVGNTEAFF. The CDR3 DNA reads TGCAGCGTTGACACACAGGGGGTCGGGAACACTGAAGCTTTCTTT.

Ten or more counts support this clonotype. The chain links TRBV28 to TRBJ2-7; D uncertain. Germline values: CDR1 MDHEN, CDR2 SYDVKM. Trimming removed 6 bases from V and 4 bases from J, with 10 bases in between. The CDR3 contains 12 residues. The CDR3 DNA sequence: TGTGCCAGCAGCTCGACCCTATACGAGCAGTACTTC. Protein: CASSSTLYEQYF.

This chain joins TRBV4-2 and TRBJ1-2, with D perhaps matching TRBD1 (6 bases). The CDR3 contains 16 residues. From germline, CDR1 is LGHNA and CDR2 YNFKEQ. Trimming took off 1 base at V and 3 bases at J, with 15 bases between the two ends. The CDR3 is CASSQVWRGRDYGYTF. In DNA form, the CDR3 reads TGTGCCAGCAGCCAAGTCTGGCGGGGGCGAGACTATGGCTACACCTTC.

The chain employs TRBV6-1 and TRBJ2-2, with TRBD2 matching 7 bases. The CDR3 has 15 amino acids. V was clipped by 6 bases and J by 0 bases; unmatched bases: 4. CDR1 and CDR2 (germline): MNHNS, SASEGT. The CDR3 nucleotides read TGTGCCAGCAGGACAAGCGGGGCGAACACCGGGGAGCTGTTTTTT. Translating it yields CASRTSGANTGELFF.

The rearrangement uses TRBV7-6 and TRBJ2-5; D tentatively reads TRBD1 or TRBD2 (6 bases each). The V and J ends lost 6 bases and 4 bases respectively, with 15 bases between them. Germline V gene lookup returns CDR1 SGHVS and CDR2 FNYEAQ. The CDR3 has 14 amino acids. The CDR3 is CASRPGAVLETQYF. The CDR3, as DNA: TGTGCCAGCAGACCGGGGGCGGTTTTAGAGACCCAGTACTTC.